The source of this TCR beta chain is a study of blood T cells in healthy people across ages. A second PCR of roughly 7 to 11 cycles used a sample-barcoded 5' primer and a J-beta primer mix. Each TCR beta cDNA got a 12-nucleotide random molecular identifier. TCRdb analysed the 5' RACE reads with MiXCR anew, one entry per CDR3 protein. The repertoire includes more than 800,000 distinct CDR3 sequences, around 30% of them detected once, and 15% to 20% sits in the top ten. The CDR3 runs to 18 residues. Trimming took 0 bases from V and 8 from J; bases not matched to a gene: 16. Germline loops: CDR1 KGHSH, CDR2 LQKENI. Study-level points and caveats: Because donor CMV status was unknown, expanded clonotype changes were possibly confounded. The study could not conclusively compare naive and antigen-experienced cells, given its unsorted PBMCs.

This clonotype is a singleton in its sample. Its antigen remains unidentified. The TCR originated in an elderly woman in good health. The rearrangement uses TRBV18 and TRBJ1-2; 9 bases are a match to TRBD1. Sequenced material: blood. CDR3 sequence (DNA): TGTGCCAGCTCACCACCGGGGATCCAAACAGGGGGCTTGGGCGGCTACACCTTC. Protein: CASSPPGIQTGGLGGYTF.